This paragraph covers one T cell receptor (beta chain) sequence. These data belong to a study of OX40 agonist ivuxolimab in advanced cancers. The J segment lost 5 bases and the V segment lost 4 bases, leaving 11 bases of the junction unmatched. This CDR3 has 15 residues. The germline V gene encodes CDR1 SQVTM and CDR2 ANQGSEA. Sequenced by immunoSEQ multiplex PCR; TCRdb stores in-frame clones only, minus some. The table lists about 77,000 clones, around 86% of them singletons, with about 5.9% in the top ten. The chain has TRBV29-1 and TRBJ2-3; 8 bases align to TRBD1. This specimen consisted of CD4+ or CD8+ T cells sorted from blood, obtained in a trial of the OX40 agonist ivuxolimab. The TCR was taken from an adult with an advanced solid tumor such as melanoma, head and neck, liver or kidney cancer. The CDR3 nucleotides read TGCAGCGTTGGACTCAGAGACAGGGGCGAAGATACGCAGTATTTT. This gives the protein CSVGLRDRGEDTQYF.